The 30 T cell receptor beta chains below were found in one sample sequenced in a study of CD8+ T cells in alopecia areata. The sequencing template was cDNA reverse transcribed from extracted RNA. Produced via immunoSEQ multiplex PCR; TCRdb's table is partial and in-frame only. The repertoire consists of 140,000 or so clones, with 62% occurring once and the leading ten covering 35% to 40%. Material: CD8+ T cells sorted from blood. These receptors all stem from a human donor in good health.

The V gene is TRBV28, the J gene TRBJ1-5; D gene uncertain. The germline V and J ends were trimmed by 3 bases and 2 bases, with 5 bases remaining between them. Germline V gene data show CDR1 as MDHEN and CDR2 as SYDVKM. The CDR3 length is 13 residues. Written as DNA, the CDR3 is TGTGCCAGCAGTTTTGAGGGCAATCAGCCCCAGCATTTT. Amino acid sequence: CASSFEGNQPQHF.

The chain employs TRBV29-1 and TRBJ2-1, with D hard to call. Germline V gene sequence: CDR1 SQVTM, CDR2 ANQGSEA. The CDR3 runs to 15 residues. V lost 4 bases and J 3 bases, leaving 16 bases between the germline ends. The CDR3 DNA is TGCAGCGTTGTATTAGTGCCCTCAAACTACAATGAGCAGTTCTTC. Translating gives CSVVLVPSNYNEQFF.

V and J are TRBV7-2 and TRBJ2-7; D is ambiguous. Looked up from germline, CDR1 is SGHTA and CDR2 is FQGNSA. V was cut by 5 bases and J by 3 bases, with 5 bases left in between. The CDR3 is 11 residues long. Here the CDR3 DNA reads TGTGCCAGCAGCGCAGACTACGAGCAGTACTTC. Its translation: CASSADYEQYF.

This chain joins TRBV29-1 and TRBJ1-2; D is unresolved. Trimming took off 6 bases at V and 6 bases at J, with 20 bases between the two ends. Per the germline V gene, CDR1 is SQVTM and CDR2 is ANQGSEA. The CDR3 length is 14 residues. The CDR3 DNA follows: TGCAGCGTCGAAACCTCCAAATTAAGTCATGGCTACACCTTC. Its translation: CSVETSKLSHGYTF.

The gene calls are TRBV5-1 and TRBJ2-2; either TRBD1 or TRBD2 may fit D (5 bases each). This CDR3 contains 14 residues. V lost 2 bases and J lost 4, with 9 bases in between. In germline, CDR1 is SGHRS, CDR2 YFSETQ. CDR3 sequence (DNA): TGCGCCAGCAGCTTCGCAGGGAGCACCGGGGAGCTGTTTTTT. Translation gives CASSFAGSTGELFF. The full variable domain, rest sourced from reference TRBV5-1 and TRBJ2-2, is KAGVTQTPRYLIKTRGQQVTLSCSPISGHRSVSWYQQTPGQGLQFLFEYFSETQRNKGNFPGRFSGRQFSNSRSEMNVSTLELGDSALYLCASSFAGSTGELFFGEGSRLTVL.

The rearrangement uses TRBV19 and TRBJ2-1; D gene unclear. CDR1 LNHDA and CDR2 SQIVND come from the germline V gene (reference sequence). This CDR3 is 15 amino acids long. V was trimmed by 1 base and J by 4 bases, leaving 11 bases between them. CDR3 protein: CASSIGGVRYNEQFF. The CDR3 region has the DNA TGTGCCAGTAGTATAGGAGGAGTCCGATACAATGAGCAGTTCTTC.

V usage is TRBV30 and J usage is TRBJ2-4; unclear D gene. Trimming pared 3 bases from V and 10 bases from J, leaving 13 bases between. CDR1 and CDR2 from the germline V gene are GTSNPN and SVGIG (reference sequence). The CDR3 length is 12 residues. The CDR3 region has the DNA TGTGCCTGGAGAACCGAGCAGAGGATTCAGTACTTC. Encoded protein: CAWRTEQRIQYF.

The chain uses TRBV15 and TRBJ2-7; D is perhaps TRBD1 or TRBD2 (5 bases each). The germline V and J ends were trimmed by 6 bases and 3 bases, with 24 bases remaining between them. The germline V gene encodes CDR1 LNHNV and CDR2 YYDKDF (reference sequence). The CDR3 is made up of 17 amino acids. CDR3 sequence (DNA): TGTGCCACCAGTAGTTGGGGACCCCTCGGATTCAACTACGAGCAGTACTTC. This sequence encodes CATSSWGPLGFNYEQYF.

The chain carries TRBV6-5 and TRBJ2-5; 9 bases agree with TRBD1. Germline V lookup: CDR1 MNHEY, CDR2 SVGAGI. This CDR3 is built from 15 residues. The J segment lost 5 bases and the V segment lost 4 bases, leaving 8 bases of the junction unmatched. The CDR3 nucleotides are TGTGCCAGCAGTTCCGGGGACAGGGTATGGGAGACCCAGTACTTC. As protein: CASSSGDRVWETQYF.

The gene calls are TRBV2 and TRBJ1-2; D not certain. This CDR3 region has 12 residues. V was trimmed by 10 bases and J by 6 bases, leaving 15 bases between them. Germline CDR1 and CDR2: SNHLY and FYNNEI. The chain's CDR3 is CAMRLGFHGYTF. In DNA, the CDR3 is TGTGCCATGAGGCTAGGGTTTCATGGCTACACCTTC.

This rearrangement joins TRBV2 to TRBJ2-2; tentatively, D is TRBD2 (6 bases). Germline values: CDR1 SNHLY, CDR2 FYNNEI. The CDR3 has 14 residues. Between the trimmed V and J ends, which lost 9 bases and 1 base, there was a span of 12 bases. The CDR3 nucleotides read TGTGCCAGGGAAACTAGCTGGAACACCGGGGAGCTGTTTTTT. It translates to CARETSWNTGELFF.

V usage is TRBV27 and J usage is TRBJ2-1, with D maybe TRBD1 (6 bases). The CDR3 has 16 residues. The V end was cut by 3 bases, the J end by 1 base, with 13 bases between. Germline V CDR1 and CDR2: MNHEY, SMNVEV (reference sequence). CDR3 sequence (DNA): TGTGCCAGCAGTTTTGGGGGCGTTCTTTCCTACAATGAGCAGTTCTTC. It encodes CASSFGGVLSYNEQFF.

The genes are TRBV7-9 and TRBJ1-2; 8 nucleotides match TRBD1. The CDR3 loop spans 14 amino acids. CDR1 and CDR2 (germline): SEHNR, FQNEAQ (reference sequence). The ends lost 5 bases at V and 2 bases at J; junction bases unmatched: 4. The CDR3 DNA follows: TGTGCCAGCAGCCTACAGGGGGTGAACTATGGCTACACCTTC. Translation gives CASSLQGVNYGYTF.

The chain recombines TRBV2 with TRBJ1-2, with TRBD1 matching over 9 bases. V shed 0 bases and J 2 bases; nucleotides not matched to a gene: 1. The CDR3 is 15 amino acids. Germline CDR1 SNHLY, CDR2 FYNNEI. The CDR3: CASSEAGTGNYGYTF. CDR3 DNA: TGTGCCAGCAGTGAAGCCGGGACAGGGAACTATGGCTACACCTTC.

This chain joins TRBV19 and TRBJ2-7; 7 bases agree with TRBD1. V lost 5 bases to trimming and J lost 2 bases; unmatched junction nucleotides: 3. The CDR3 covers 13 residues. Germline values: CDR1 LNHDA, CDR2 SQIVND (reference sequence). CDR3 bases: TGTGCCAGTAGTCCCGGGACAGCCTACGAGCAGTACTTC. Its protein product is CASSPGTAYEQYF.

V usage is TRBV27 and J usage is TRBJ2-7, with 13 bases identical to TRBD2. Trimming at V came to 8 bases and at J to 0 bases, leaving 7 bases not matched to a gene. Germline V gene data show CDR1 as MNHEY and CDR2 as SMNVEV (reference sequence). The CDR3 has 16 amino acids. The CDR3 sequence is CASGVLAGGPSYEQYF. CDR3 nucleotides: TGTGCCAGCGGCGTACTAGCGGGAGGGCCCTCCTACGAGCAGTACTTC.

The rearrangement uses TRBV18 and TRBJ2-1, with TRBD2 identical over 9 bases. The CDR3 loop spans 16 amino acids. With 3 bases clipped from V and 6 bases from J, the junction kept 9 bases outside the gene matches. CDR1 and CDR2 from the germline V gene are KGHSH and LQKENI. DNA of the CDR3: TGTGCCAGCTCACCGCGGGCTAGCGGGAAGCGCAATGAGCAGTTCTTC. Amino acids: CASSPRASGKRNEQFF.

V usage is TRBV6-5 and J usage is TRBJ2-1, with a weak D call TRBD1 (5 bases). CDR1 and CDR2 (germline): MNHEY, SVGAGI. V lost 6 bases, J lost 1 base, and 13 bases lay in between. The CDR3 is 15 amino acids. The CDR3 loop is CASSPGPGSYNEQFF. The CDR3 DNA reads TGTGCCAGCAGCCCAGGCCCAGGGTCCTACAATGAGCAGTTCTTC.

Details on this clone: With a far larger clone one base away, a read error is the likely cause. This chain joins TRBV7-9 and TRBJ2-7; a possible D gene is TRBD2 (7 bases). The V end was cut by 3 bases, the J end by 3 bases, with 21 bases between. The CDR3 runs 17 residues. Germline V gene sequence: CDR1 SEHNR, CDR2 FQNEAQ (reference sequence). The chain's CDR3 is CASSLGARVSSGYEQYF. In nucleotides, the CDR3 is TGTGCCAGCAGCTTGGGGGCCAGGGTATCTAGCGGCTACGAGCAGTACTTC.

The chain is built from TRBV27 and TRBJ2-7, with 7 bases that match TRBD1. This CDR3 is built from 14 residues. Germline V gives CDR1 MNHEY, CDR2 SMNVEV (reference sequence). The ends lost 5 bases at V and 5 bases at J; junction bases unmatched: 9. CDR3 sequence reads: CASSPIQGTHEQYF. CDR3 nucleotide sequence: TGTGCCAGCAGTCCTATACAGGGGACCCACGAGCAGTACTTC.

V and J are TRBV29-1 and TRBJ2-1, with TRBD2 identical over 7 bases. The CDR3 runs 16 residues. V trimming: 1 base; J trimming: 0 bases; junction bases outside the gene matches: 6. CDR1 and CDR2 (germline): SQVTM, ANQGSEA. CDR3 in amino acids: CSVEGASGLSYNEQFF. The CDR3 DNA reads TGCAGCGTTGAAGGGGCTAGCGGCCTCTCCTACAATGAGCAGTTCTTC.

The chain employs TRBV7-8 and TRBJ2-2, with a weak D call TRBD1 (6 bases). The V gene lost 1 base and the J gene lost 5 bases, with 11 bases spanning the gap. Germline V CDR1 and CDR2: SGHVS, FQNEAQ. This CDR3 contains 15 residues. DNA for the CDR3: TGTGCCAGCAGCTTAGGGGACATTCGAACCGGGGAGCTGTTTTTT. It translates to CASSLGDIRTGELFF.

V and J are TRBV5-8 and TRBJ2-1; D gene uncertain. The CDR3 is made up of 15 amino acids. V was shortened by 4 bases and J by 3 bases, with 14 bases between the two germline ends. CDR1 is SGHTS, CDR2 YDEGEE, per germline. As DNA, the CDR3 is TGTGCCAGCAGCCTCGACCAAGGGCTCTACAATGAGCAGTTCTTC. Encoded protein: CASSLDQGLYNEQFF.

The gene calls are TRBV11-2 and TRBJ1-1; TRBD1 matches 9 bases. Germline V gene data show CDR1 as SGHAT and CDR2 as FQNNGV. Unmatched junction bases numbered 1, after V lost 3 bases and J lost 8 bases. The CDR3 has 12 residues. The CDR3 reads CASSFGTGEAFF. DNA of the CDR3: TGTGCCAGCAGCTTCGGGACAGGGGAAGCTTTCTTT.

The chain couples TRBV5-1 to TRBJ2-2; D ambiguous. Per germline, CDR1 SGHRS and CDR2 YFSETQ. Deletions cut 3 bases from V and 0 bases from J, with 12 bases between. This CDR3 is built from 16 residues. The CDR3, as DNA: TGCGCCAGCAGCTCCTTTGACGTCGCGAACACCGGGGAGCTGTTTTTT. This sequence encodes CASSSFDVANTGELFF.

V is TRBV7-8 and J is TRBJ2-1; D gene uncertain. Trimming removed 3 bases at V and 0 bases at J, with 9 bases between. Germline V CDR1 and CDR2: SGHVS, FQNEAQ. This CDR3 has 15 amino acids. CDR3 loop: CASSLEAASYNEQFF. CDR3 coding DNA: TGTGCCAGCAGCTTGGAAGCAGCCTCCTACAATGAGCAGTTCTTC.

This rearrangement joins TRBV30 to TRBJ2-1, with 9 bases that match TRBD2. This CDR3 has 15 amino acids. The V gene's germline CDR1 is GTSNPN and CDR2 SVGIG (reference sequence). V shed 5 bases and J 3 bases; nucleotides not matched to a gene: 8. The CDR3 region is CAWVEAGGGYNEQFF. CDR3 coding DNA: TGTGCCTGGGTTGAAGCGGGAGGTGGCTACAATGAGCAGTTCTTC.

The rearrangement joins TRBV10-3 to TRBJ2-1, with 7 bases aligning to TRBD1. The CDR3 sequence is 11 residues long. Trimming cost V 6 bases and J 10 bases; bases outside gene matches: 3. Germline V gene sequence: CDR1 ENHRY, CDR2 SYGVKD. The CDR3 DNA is TGTGCCATCAGGGGGACAGAGGAGCAGTTCTTC. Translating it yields CAIRGTEEQFF.

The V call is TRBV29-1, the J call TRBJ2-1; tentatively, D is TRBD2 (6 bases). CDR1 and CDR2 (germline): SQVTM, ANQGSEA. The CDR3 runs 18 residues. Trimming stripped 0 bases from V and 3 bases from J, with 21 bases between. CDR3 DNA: TGCAGCGTTGAAGATCGGGCTAGCGAAGCCCCCCACTACAATGAGCAGTTCTTC. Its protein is CSVEDRASEAPHYNEQFF.

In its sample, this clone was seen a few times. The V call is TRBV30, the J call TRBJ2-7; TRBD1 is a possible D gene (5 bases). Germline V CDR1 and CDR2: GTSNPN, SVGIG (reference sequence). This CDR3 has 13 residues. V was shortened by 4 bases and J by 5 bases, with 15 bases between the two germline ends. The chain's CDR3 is CAWKRGSWNEQYF. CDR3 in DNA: TGTGCCTGGAAAAGGGGTTCCTGGAACGAGCAGTACTTC.